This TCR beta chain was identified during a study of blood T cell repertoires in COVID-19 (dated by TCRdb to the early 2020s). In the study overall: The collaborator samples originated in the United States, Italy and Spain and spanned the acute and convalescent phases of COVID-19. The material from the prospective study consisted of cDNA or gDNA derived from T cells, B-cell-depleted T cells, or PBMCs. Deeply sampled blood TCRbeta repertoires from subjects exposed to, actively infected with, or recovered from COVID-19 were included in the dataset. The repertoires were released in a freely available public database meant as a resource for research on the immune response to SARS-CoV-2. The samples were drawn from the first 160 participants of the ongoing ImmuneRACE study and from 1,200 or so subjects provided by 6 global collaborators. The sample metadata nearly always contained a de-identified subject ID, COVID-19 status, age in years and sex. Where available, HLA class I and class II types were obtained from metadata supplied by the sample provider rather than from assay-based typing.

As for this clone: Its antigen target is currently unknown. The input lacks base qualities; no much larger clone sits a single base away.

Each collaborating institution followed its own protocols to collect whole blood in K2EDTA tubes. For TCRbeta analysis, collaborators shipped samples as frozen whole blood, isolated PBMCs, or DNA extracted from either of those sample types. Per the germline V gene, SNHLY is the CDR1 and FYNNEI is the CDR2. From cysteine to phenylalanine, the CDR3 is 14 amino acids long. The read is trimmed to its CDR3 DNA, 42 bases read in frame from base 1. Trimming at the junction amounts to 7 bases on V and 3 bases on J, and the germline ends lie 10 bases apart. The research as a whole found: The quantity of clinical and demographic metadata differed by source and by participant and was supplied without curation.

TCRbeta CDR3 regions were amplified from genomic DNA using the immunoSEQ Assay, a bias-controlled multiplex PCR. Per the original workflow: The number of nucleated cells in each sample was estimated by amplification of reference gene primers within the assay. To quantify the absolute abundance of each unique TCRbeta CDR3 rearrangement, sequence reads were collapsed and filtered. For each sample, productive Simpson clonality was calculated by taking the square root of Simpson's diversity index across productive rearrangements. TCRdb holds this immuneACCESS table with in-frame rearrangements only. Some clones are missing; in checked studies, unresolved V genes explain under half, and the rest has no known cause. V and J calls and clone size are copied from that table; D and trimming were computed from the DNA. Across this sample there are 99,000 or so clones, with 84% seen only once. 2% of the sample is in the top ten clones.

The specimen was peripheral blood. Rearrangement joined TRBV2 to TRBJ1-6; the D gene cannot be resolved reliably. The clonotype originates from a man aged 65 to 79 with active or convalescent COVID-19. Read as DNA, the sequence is TGTGCCAGCATCCGCTCGGGCTATAATTCACCCCTCCACTTT. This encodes CASIRSGYNSPLHF.